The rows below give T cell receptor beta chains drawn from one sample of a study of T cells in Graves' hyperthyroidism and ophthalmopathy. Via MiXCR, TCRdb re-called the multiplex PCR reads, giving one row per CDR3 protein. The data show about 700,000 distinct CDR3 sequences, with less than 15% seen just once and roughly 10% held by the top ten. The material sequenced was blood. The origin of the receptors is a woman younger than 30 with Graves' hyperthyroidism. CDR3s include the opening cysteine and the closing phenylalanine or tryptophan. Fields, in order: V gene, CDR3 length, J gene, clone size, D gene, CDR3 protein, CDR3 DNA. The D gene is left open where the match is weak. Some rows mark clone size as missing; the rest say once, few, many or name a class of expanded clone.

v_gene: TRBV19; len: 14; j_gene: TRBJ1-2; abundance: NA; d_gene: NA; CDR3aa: CASSVRLGGIGYTF; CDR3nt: TGTGCCAGTAGTGTGCGACTGGGAGGGATTGGCTACACCTTC
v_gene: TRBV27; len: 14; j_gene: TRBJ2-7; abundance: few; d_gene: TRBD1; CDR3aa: CASGTGTGPYEQYF; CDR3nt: TGTGCCAGCGGTACCGGGACAGGGCCCTACGAGCAGTACTTC
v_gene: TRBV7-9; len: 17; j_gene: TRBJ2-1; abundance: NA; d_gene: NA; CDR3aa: CASSLYGGAGSYNEQFF; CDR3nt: TGTGCCAGCAGCTTGTACGGGGGAGCGGGCTCCTACAATGAGCAGTTCTTC
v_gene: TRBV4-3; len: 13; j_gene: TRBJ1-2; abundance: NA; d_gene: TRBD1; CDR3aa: CASSQGQGYGYTF; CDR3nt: TGCGCCAGCAGCCAAGGACAGGGTTATGGCTACACCTTC
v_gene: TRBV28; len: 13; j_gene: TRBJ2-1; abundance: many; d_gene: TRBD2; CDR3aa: CASSSAGGSEQFF; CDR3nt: TGTGCCAGCAGTTCGGCGGGAGGGTCTGAGCAGTTCTTC
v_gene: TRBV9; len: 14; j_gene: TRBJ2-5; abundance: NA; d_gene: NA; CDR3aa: CASSVEVGGETQYF; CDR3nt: TGTGCCAGCAGCGTAGAGGTAGGGGGGGAGACCCAGTACTTC
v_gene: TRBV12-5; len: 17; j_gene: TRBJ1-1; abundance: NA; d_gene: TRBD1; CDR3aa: CASGPDRDRFSNTEAFF; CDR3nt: TGTGCTAGTGGTCCAGACCGGGACAGGTTTTCGAACACTGAAGCTTTCTTT
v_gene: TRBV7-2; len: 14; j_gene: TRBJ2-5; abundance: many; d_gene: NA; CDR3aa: CASSSDLHQETQYF; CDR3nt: TGTGCCAGCAGCTCGGACTTACACCAAGAGACCCAGTACTTC
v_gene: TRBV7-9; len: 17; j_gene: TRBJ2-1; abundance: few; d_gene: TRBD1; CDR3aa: CASSSPLQGAAYNEQFF; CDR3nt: TGTGCCAGCAGCTCCCCCTTACAGGGGGCAGCCTACAATGAGCAGTTCTTC
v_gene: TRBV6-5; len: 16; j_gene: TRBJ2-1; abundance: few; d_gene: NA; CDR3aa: CASSYSGGFSYNEQFF; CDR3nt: TGTGCCAGCAGTTACTCCGGCGGATTCTCCTACAATGAGCAGTTCTTC
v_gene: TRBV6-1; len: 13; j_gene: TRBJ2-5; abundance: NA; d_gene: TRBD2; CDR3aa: CASSAREGVTQYF; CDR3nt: TGTGCCAGCAGCGCCCGGGAGGGAGTGACCCAGTACTTC
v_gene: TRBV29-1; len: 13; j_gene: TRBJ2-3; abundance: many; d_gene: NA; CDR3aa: CSVDWRVSDTQYF; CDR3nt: TGCAGCGTTGATTGGCGTGTATCGGATACGCAGTATTTT
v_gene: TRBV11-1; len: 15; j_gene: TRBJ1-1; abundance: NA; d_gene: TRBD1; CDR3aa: CASSLFPGQGTEAFF; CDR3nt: TGTGCCAGCAGCCTCTTTCCCGGACAGGGCACTGAAGCTTTCTTT
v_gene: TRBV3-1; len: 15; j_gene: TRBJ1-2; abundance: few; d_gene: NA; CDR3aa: CASSQRMAGAHGYTF; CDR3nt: TGTGCCAGCAGCCAAAGAATGGCAGGGGCCCATGGCTACACCTTC
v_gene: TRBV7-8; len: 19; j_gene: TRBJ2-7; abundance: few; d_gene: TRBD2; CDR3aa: CASSLRGTRSSGSSYEQYF; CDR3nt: TGTGCCAGCAGCTTACGTGGAACTCGCTCTAGCGGCTCCTCCTACGAGCAGTACTTC
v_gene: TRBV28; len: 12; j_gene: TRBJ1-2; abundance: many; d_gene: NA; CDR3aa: CASSYDSYGYTF; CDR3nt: TGTGCCAGCAGTTACGACTCATACGGCTACACCTTC
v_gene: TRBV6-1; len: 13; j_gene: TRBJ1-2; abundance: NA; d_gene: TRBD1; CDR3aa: CASRRTGPYGYTF; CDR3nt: TGTGCCAGCAGAAGGACAGGGCCCTATGGCTACACCTTC
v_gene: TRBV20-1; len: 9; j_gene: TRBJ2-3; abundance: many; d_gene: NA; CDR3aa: CSVTDTQYF; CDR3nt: TGCAGTGTGACAGATACGCAGTATTTT
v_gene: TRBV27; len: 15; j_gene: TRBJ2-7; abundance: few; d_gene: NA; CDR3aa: CASSSPANTNYEQYF; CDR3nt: TGTGCCAGCAGTTCTCCCGCTAATACCAACTACGAGCAGTACTTC
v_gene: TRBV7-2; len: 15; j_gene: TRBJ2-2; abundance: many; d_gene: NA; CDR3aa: CASRDSYVNTGELFF; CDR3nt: TGTGCCAGCCGTGACTCCTACGTGAACACCGGGGAGCTGTTTTTT
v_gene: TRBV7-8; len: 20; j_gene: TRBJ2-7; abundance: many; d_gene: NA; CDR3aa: CASSLNVAYMSGPYSYEQYF; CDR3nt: TGTGCCAGCAGCTTGAACGTCGCCTATATGAGCGGGCCCTACTCCTACGAGCAGTACTTC
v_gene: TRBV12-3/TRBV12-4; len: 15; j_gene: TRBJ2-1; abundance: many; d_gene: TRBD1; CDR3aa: CASSQYGTGGNEQFF; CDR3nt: TGTGCCAGCAGTCAGTATGGGACAGGGGGTAATGAGCAGTTCTTC
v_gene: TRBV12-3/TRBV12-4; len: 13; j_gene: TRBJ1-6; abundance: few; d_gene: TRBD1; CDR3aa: CASSRRQGSPLHF; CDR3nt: TGTGCCAGCAGTCGCCGACAGGGTTCACCCCTCCACTTT
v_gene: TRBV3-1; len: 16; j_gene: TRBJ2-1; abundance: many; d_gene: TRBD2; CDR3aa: CASSGGTSGILNEQFF; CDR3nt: TGTGCCAGCAGCGGAGGGACTAGCGGGATTCTCAATGAGCAGTTCTTC
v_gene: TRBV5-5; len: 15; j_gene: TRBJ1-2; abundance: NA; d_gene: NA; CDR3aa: CASSIKTQANYGYTF; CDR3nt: TGTGCCAGCAGCATCAAGACTCAAGCTAACTATGGCTACACCTTC
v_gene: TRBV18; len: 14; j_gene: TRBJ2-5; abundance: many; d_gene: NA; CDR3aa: CASSPRPIRETQYF; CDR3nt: TGTGCCAGCTCACCCCGGCCCATCAGGGAGACCCAGTACTTC
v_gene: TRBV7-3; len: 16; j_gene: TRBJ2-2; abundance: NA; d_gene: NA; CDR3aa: CASSLTPGLSPGELFF; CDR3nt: TGTGCCAGCAGCTTAACGCCAGGGTTGAGTCCCGGGGAGCTGTTTTTT
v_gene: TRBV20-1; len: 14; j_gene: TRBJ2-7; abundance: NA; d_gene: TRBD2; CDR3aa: CSATTSGPWSEQYF; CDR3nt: TGCAGTGCAACCACTAGCGGGCCTTGGAGCGAGCAGTACTTC
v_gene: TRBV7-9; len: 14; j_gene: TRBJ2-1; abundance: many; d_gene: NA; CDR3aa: CASSFGARAGEQFF; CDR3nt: TGTGCCAGCAGCTTCGGGGCCCGGGCAGGTGAGCAGTTCTTC
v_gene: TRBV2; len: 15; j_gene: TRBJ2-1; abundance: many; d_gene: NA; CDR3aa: CASSEQLASDNEQFF; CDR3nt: TGTGCCAGCAGTGAACAGCTAGCTTCGGACAATGAGCAGTTCTTC
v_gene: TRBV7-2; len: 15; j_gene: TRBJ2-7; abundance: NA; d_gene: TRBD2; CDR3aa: CASSLYWRESDEQYF; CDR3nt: TGTGCCAGCAGCTTATACTGGCGGGAGAGTGACGAGCAGTACTTC
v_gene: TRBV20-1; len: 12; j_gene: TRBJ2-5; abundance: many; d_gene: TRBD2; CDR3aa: CSGGGSAGTQYF; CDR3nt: TGCAGTGGTGGCGGGAGCGCAGGGACCCAGTACTTC
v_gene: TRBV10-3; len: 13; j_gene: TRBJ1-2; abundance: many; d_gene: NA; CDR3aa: CAISEGQIYGYTF; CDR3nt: TGTGCCATCAGTGAGGGACAGATCTATGGCTACACCTTC
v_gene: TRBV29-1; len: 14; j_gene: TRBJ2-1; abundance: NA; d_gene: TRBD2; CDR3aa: CSSLPGLAGDEQFF; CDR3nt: TGCAGCTCCTTGCCGGGACTAGCGGGAGATGAGCAGTTCTTC
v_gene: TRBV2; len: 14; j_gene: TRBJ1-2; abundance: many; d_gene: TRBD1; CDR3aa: CASKGTGHDYGYTF; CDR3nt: TGTGCCAGCAAAGGGACAGGGCATGACTATGGCTACACCTTC
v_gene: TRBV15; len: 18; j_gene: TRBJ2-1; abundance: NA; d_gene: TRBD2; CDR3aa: CATSRGGLAGGLRNEQFF; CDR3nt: TGTGCCACCAGCAGGGGGGGGCTAGCGGGAGGTCTACGGAATGAGCAGTTCTTC